Shown below are 7 T cell receptor beta chains from a single sample sequenced in a study of T cell repertoires in cytomegalovirus infection. TCRdb re-called the reads through MiXCR, storing one row per CDR3 protein. The repertoire has about 400,000 distinct CDR3 sequences, 15% to 20% of them found once; the top ten carry 8.5% to 10%. Sequencing was performed on PBMCs. The receptors originated from a human donor in good health (CMV status not recorded). Some clones in this sample may be carry-over from other donors' samples.

Ten or more counts support this clonotype. This chain links TRBV7-2 with TRBJ2-1, with a possible D match to TRBD2 (5 bases). CDR3 length: 15 residues. Germline loops: CDR1 SGHTA, CDR2 FQGNSA. Between the trimmed V and J ends, which lost 2 bases and 13 bases, there was a span of 21 bases. The CDR3 DNA reads as TGTGCCAGCAGCTTATTGACCCCCCTAGCAATTTCCCAGTTCTTC. Translating gives CASSLLTPLAISQFF.

This clonotype came up a few times. V gene TRBV10-2 combines with J gene TRBJ2-4; TRBD2 agrees at 12 bases. The CDR3 is 19 amino acids. Unmatched junction bases numbered 11, after V lost 4 bases and J lost 1 base. Per the germline V gene, CDR1 is WSHSY and CDR2 is SAAADI. The CDR3 sequence: CASSGETSGSFWAKNIQYF. The CDR3 DNA reads TGCGCCAGCAGTGGGGAGACTAGCGGGAGTTTCTGGGCCAAAAACATTCAGTACTTC.

This clonotype was observed at least ten times. The chain joins TRBV7-2 to TRBJ1-3; 7 bases align to TRBD1. This CDR3 has 14 amino acids. V gave up 6 bases and J gave up 2 bases; unmatched junction bases: 4. Germline V CDR1 and CDR2: SGHTA, FQGNSA. The CDR3 region is CASRNQGAGNTIYF. CDR3 DNA sequence: TGTGCCAGCAGAAACCAGGGGGCTGGAAACACCATATATTTT. The entire variable domain, with the rest obtained from reference TRBV7-2 and TRBJ1-3, is as follows: GAGVSQSPSNKVTEKGKDVELRCDPISGHTALYWYRQSLGQGLEFLIYFQGNSAPDKSGLPSDRFSAERTGGSVSTLTIQRTQQEDSAVYLCASRNQGAGNTIYFGEGSWLTVV.

This chain links TRBV2 with TRBJ2-2; TRBD2 is a possible D gene (5 bases). This CDR3 spans 13 amino acids. In germline, CDR1 is SNHLY, CDR2 FYNNEI. Trimming shortened V by 6 bases and J by 6 bases, and 11 bases separated the two germline ends. The CDR3 nucleotides read TGTGCCAGCAGAGAGGACGGGGCCGGGGAGCTGTTTTTT. It codes for CASREDGAGELFF.

This clonotype turned up a few times. The genes are TRBV20-1 and TRBJ2-7; TRBD2 matches 8 bases. Trimming took 6 bases from V and 3 from J; bases not matched to a gene: 10. The CDR3 covers 14 residues. In germline, CDR1 is DFQATT, CDR2 SNEGSKA (reference sequence). In DNA form, the CDR3 reads TGCAGTGCCGCCCCCGCGGGGGGAAGCTACGAGCAGTACTTC. Amino acid sequence: CSAAPAGGSYEQYF.

The chain combines TRBV29-1 with TRBJ2-2; D remains unclear. In germline, CDR1 is SQVTM, CDR2 ANQGSEA. This CDR3 is 12 amino acids long. V was cut by 3 bases and J by 5 bases, with 7 bases left in between. The CDR3 spells CSVDTGTGELFF. The CDR3 nucleotides read TGCAGCGTTGATACCGGGACCGGGGAGCTGTTTTTT.

The rearrangement links TRBV6-1 to TRBJ1-1; 9 bases agree with TRBD1. V was clipped by 6 bases and J by 4 bases; unmatched bases: 6. The CDR3 length is 14 residues. CDR1 is MNHNS and CDR2 is SASEGT in the germline V gene. CDR3 sequence reads: CASSRDRAGTEAFF. The CDR3 DNA follows: TGTGCCAGCAGCCGGGACAGGGCGGGCACTGAAGCTTTCTTT.